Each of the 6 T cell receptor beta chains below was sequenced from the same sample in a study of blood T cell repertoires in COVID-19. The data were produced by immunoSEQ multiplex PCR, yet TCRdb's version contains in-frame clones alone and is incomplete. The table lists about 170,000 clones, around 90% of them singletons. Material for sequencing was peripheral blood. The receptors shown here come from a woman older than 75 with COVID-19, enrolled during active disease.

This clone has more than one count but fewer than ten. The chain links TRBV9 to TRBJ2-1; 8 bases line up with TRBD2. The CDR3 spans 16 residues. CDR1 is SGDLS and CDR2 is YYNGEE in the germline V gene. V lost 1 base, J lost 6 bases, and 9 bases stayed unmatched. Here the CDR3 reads CASSVSLTSALNEQFF. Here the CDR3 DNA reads TGTGCCAGCAGCGTAAGCTTGACTAGCGCCCTCAATGAGCAGTTCTTC.

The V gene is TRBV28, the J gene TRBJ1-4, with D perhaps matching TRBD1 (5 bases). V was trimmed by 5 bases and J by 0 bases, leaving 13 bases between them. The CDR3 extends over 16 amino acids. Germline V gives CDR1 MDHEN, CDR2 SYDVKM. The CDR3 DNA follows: TGTGCCAGCAGTCCCGTGGGGACTGCAACTAATGAAAAACTGTTTTTT. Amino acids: CASSPVGTATNEKLFF.

This chain's CDR3 is CASSTSEQSYGYTF. The CDR3 DNA reads as TGTGCCAGTAGTACTTCGGAACAGAGCTATGGCTACACCTTC. The chain has TRBV19 and TRBJ1-2; D not resolved. CDR1 LNHDA and CDR2 SQIVND come from the germline V gene (reference sequence). V dropped 4 bases and J dropped 4 bases, with 13 bases sitting between them. This CDR3 has 14 residues.

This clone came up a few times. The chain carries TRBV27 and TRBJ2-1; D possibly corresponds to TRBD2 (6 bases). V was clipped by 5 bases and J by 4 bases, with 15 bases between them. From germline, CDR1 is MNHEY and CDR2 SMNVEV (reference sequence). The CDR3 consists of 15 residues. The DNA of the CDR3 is TGTGCCAGCAGTCCCCGGGACGGGAGTTACAATGAGCAGTTCTTC. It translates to CASSPRDGSYNEQFF.

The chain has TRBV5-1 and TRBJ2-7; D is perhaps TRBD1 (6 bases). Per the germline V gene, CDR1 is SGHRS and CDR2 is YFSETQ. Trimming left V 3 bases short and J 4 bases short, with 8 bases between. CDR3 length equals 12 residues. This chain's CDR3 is CASSSRGYEQYF. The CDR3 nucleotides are TGCGCCAGCAGCTCCAGGGGTTACGAGCAGTACTTC.

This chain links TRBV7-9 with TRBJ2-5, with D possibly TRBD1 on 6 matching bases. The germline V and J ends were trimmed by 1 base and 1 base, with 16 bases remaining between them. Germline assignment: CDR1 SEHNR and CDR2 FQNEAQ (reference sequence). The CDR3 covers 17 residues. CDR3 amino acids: CASSLGVGQSFQETQYF. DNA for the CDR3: TGTGCCAGCAGCTTAGGTGTCGGACAGAGCTTCCAAGAGACCCAGTACTTC. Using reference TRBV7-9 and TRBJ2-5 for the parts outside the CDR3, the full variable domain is DTGVSQNPRHKITKRGQNVTFRCDPISEHNRLYWYRQTLGQGPEFLTYFQNEAQLEKSRLLSDRFSAERPKGSFSTLEIQRTEQGDSAMYLCASSLGVGQSFQETQYFGPGTRLLVL.